This T cell receptor (beta chain) was obtained from a study of cytomegalovirus exposure and HLA in healthy donors. A multiplex PCR was run with 60 Vbeta primers and 13 Jbeta primers. The method was immunoSEQ multiplex PCR; TCRdb's version includes in-frame clones alone and lacks a portion of them. The table records approximately 200,000 clones, over 75% of them present only once. This TCR came from a man between 18 and 35 years old in good health and CMV-seronegative. The sample was PBMCs.

CDR3 in DNA: TGTGCCAGTAGTATAGATCTAGCCCGTCGAGGTGAAAAACTGTTTTTT. Protein sequence: CASSIDLARRGEKLFF. The V and J genes are TRBV19 and TRBJ1-4; no definite D call. Trimming took off 0 bases at V and 7 bases at J, with 15 bases between the two ends. This CDR3 is built from 16 residues. Germline CDR1 and CDR2: LNHDA and SQIVND (reference sequence).